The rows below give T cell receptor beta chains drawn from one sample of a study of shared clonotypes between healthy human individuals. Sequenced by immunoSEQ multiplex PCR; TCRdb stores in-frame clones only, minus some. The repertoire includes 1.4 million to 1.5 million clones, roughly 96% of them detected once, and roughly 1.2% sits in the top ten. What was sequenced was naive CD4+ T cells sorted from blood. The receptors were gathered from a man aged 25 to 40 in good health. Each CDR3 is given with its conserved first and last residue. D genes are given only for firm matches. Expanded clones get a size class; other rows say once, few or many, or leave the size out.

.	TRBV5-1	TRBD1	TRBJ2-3	CASSPRTGETDTQYF	TGCGCCAGCAGCCCAAGGACAGGGGAAACAGATACGCAGTATTTT
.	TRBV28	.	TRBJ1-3	CASSSTGHSGNTIYF	TGTGCCAGCAGTTCGACAGGCCACTCTGGAAACACCATATATTTT
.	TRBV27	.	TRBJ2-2	CASSLLGSRDPGELFF	TGTGCCAGCAGTTTATTGGGAAGTCGAGATCCCGGGGAGCTGTTTTTT
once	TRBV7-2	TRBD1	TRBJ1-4	CATTTGGDRHEKLFF	TGTGCCACTACGACAGGGGGGGACCGCCATGAAAAACTGTTTTTT
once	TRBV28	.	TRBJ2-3	CASSPGSGDTQYF	TGTGCCAGCAGTCCCGGTAGCGGAGATACGCAGTATTTT
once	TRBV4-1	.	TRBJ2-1	CASSQDHQDEQFF	TGCGCCAGCAGCCAAGATCACCAGGATGAGCAGTTCTTC
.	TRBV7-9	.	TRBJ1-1	CASSRVQNTEAFF	TGTGCCAGCAGCCGGGTCCAGAACACTGAAGCTTTCTTT
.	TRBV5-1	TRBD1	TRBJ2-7	CASGVGQGASGEQYF	TGCGCCAGCGGCGTTGGACAGGGGGCATCTGGCGAGCAGTACTTC
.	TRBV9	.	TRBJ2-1	CASSVEGVGYNEQFF	TGTGCCAGCAGCGTAGAGGGGGTTGGCTACAATGAGCAGTTCTTC
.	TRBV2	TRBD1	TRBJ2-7	CASSGQGSYYEQYF	TGTGCCAGCAGTGGACAGGGGAGTTACTACGAGCAGTACTTC
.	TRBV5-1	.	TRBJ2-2	CASSFGLGSGTGELFF	TGCGCCAGCAGCTTCGGCCTGGGGTCAGGCACCGGGGAGCTGTTTTTT
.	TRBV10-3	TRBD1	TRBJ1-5	CATTGGFGQPQHF	TGTGCCACCACAGGGGGCTTTGGTCAGCCCCAGCATTTT
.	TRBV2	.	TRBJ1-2	CASSRPGYGYTF	TGTGCCAGCAGTCGCCCTGGCTATGGCTACACCTTC
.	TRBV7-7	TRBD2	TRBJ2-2	CASSPHGRGPTGELFF	TGTGCTAGCAGCCCCCACGGGAGGGGACCCACCGGGGAGCTGTTTTTT
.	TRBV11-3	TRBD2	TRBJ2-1	CASSPSGSYNEQFF	TGTGCCAGCAGCCCTAGCGGGTCATACAATGAGCAGTTCTTC
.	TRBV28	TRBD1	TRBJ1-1	CASSRDRTRTEAFF	TGTGCCAGCAGTCGGGACAGGACGAGGACTGAAGCTTTCTTT
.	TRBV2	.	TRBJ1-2	CASSERGPTGYTF	TGTGCCAGCAGTGAAAGGGGCCCGACGGGCTACACCTTC
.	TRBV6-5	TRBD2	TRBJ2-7	CASRAGTSGTYEQYF	TGTGCCAGCAGAGCCGGGACTAGCGGGACCTACGAGCAGTACTTC
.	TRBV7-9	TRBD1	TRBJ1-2	CASRLDREDGYTF	TGTGCCAGCAGATTAGACAGGGAGGATGGCTACACCTTC
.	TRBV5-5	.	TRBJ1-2	CASSPLSQGTYGYTF	TGTGCCAGCAGTCCACTCTCGCAGGGAACCTATGGCTACACCTTC
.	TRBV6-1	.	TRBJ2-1	CASSATGPQVYNEQFF	TGTGCCAGCAGTGCAACAGGGCCCCAGGTCTACAATGAGCAGTTCTTC
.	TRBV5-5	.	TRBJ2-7	CASSLAQTYEQYF	TGTGCCAGCAGCTTGGCACAAACCTACGAGCAGTACTTC
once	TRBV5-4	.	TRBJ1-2	CASSIPDVRNYGYTF	TGTGCCAGCAGCATTCCGGACGTTAGAAACTATGGCTACACCTTC
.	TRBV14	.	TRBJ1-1	CASSLRAGTEAFF	TGTGCCAGCAGCCTCCGGGCGGGAACTGAAGCTTTCTTT
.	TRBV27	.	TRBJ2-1	CASRSHSLTWSIQSSYNEQFF	TGTGCCAGCAGATCTCACTCCCTTACATGGTCGATTCAGAGCTCCTACAATGAGCAGTTCTTC
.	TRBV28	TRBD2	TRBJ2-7	CASSLSSSGGSYEQYF	TGTGCCAGCAGTTTATCCTCTAGCGGGGGCTCCTACGAGCAGTACTTC
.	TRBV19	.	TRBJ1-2	CASSIEGNYGYTF	TGTGCCAGTAGTATTGAGGGTAACTATGGCTACACCTTC
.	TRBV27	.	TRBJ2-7	CASRRDLLRYEQYF	TGTGCCAGCCGACGGGATTTGTTGAGGTACGAGCAGTACTTC
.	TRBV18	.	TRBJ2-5	CASSPIGVQETQYF	TGTGCCAGCTCACCAATAGGGGTGCAAGAGACCCAGTACTTC
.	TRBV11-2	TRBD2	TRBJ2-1	CASSFLAGVTNEQFF	TGTGCCAGCAGCTTTTTAGCGGGAGTAACCAATGAGCAGTTCTTC
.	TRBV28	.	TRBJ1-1	CASSFGGGTEAFF	TGTGCCAGCAGTTTCGGCGGTGGTACTGAAGCTTTCTTT
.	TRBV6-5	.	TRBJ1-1	CASSYFVSSGGTEAFF	TGTGCCAGCAGTTACTTCGTCTCCTCCGGTGGCACTGAAGCTTTCTTT
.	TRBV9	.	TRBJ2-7	CASSVVGDLNYEQYF	TGTGCCAGCAGCGTAGTGGGCGACCTGAACTACGAGCAGTACTTC
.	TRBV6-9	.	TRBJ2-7	CASPPEQYF	TGTGCCAGCCCCCCCGAGCAGTACTTC
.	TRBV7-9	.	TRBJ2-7	CASSLQVHEQYF	TGTGCCAGCAGCTTACAGGTCCACGAGCAGTACTTC
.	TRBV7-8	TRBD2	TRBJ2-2	CASSLGGLANTGELFF	TGTGCCAGCAGCTTAGGGGGACTAGCCAACACCGGGGAGCTGTTTTTT
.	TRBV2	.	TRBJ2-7	CASSTDSSRYEQYF	TGTGCCAGCAGTACGGACTCCTCGCGGTACGAGCAGTACTTC
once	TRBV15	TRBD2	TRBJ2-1	CATRSTSGSSYNEQFF	TGTGCCACTCGCTCGACTAGCGGGAGCTCCTACAATGAGCAGTTCTTC
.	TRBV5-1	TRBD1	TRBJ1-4	CASSKGQGAAVNEKLFF	TGCGCCAGCAGCAAGGGACAGGGGGCTGCGGTAAATGAAAAACTGTTTTTT
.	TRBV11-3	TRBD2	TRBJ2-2	CASSFWTSGRAQDTGELFF	TGTGCCAGCAGCTTCTGGACTAGCGGGAGGGCCCAGGACACCGGGGAGCTGTTTTTT
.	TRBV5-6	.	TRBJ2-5	CASSFGSQETQYF	TGTGCCAGCAGTTTTGGGTCCCAAGAGACCCAGTACTTC
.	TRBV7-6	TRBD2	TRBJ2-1	CASSRLAGRSSSYNEQFF	TGTGCCAGCAGCCGACTAGCGGGGCGATCGAGCTCCTACAATGAGCAGTTCTTC
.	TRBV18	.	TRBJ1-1	CASSSGQNTEAFF	TGTGCCAGCTCATCAGGCCAGAACACTGAAGCTTTCTTT